This passage covers 19 T cell receptor beta chains from one sample sequenced in a study of cytomegalovirus exposure and HLA in healthy donors (dated by TCRdb to about 2017). Library construction relied on the immunoSEQ multiplex PCR assay. For the multiplex PCR, a mixture combining 60 forward primers for TCR Vbeta segments and 13 reverse primers for TCR Jbeta segments was used. TCRdb re-hosts the immuneACCESS table, in-frame sequences only. Its copies lack some clones; in the studies checked, an unresolved V gene accounts for under half of them, and the cause for the rest is not known. The sample data list more than 100,000 clones, and less than 65% of these were observed just once. More than 8% of the sample goes to the ten largest clones. The sequenced sample was PBMCs. The source of these receptors is a man aged 35 to 55 in good health and CMV-seropositive.

J is TRBJ2-7 and V is TRBV7-9, with D possibly being TRBD1 (5 bases). CDR1 is SEHNR and CDR2 is FQNEAQ in the germline V gene (reference sequence). The CDR3 loop spans 15 amino acids. The V and J ends lost 1 base and 4 bases respectively, with 14 bases between them. The CDR3 sequence: CASSLEAGFIYEQYF. CDR3 in DNA: TGTGCCAGCAGCTTAGAGGCAGGGTTTATATACGAGCAGTACTTC.

This chain uses TRBV4-3 with TRBJ2-5; TRBD1 matches 10 bases. Germline V gene sequence: CDR1 LGHNA, CDR2 YSLEER. The V segment lost 2 bases and the J segment 4 bases; nucleotides outside the gene matches: 10. The CDR3 is 17 residues long. CDR3 DNA: TGCGCCAGCAGCCAAACCCGGGACAGGGGATTAAGAGAGACCCAGTACTTC. Translated, it gives CASSQTRDRGLRETQYF.

This clone was seen once. The chain employs TRBV10-3 and TRBJ2-7; 8 bases are a match to TRBD2. The germline gives CDR1 ENHRY, CDR2 SYGVKD. J was trimmed by 2 bases and V by 10 bases; bases with no gene match: 7. There are 13 residues in the CDR3. For the CDR3, the DNA is TGTGCCACCGGGACTAGTTCTCCCTACGAGCAGTACTTC. Its translation is CATGTSSPYEQYF.

The J gene is TRBJ2-4, the V gene TRBV5-1, with D possibly matching TRBD2 (5 bases). This CDR3 is 14 amino acids long. The V end lost 1 base, the J end lost 5 bases, and 10 bases lay between the germline ends. Germline V lookup: CDR1 SGHRS, CDR2 YFSETQ. The CDR3 DNA is TGCGCCAGCAGCTTGTTGAGCGGTGAAAACATTCAGTACTTC. Its protein product is CASSLLSGENIQYF.

The rearrangement uses TRBV6-5 and TRBJ2-1, with TRBD2 matching 9 bases. The CDR3 consists of 15 residues. Germline values: CDR1 MNHEY, CDR2 SVGAGI. V dropped 3 bases and J dropped 7; count of bases not matched to a gene: 7. CDR3 bases: TGTGCCAGCAGTTATTCCATAGCGGGAGTTAATGAGCAGTTCTTC. It is translated as CASSYSIAGVNEQFF.

The CDR3 spells CASSKGHLPHQPQHF. Here the CDR3 DNA reads TGTGCCAGCAGCAAGGGACACCTGCCCCATCAGCCCCAGCATTTT. The rearrangement joins TRBV5-6 to TRBJ1-5, with TRBD1 as a possible D gene (6 bases). V lost 4 bases and J 5 bases, leaving 16 bases between the germline ends. Germline CDR1 reads SGHDT; CDR2 reads YYEEEE. The CDR3 covers 15 residues.

V usage is TRBV11-2 and J usage is TRBJ2-7; TRBD2 aligns across 14 bases. V gave up 1 base and J gave up 6 bases; unmatched junction bases: 2. This CDR3 is built from 15 residues. Germline V gene lookup returns CDR1 SGHAT and CDR2 FQNNGV. The CDR3 DNA follows: TGTGCCAGCAGCTTAGTGGGACTAGCGGGAGCCGAGCAGTACTTC. Its translation: CASSLVGLAGAEQYF. The variable domain in full, with the rest retrieved from reference TRBV11-2 and TRBJ2-7, is EAGVAQSPRYKIIEKRQSVAFWCNPISGHATLYWYQQILGQGPKLLIQFQNNGVVDDSQLPKDRFSAERLKGVDSTLKIQPAKLEDSAVYLCASSLVGLAGAEQYFGPGTRLTVT.

This clone was picked up a small number of times. V gene TRBV9 combines with J gene TRBJ2-7; tentative D call: TRBD1 (6 bases). The V gene lost 0 bases and the J gene lost 7 bases, with 11 bases spanning the gap. Per the germline V gene, CDR1 is SGDLS and CDR2 is YYNGEE. The length of the CDR3 is 13 residues. CDR3 DNA: TGTGCCAGCAGCGTAGACAGGACAGATGAGCAGTACTTC. Its translation: CASSVDRTDEQYF.

The chain employs TRBV18 and TRBJ1-3; D call uncertain. CDR1 is KGHSH and CDR2 is LQKENI in the germline V gene. The length of the CDR3 is 12 residues. V lost 3 bases, J lost 2 bases, and 2 bases lay in between. CDR3 sequence reads: CASSPAGNTIYF. CDR3 sequence (DNA): TGTGCCAGCTCACCCGCTGGAAACACCATATATTTT.

In nucleotides, the CDR3 is TGTGCCAGCAGCCCCACAAGGAGAAGGCAGAGGAGGAGAGGGAATCAGCCCCAGCATTTT. Its translation is CASSPTRRRQRRRGNQPQHF. V usage is TRBV9 and J usage is TRBJ1-5; D remains ambiguous. Trimming left V 4 bases short and J 4 bases short, with 30 bases between. The CDR3 consists of 20 residues. The germline gives CDR1 SGDLS, CDR2 YYNGEE.

The chain joins TRBV7-9 to TRBJ2-3; D possibly corresponds to TRBD2 (5 bases). In germline, CDR1 is SEHNR, CDR2 FQNEAQ (reference sequence). V was shortened by 3 bases and J by 4 bases, with 11 bases between the two germline ends. The CDR3 contains 14 residues. Here the CDR3 reads CASSFRLASDTQYF. CDR3 sequence (DNA): TGTGCCAGCAGCTTCCGTCTAGCATCAGATACGCAGTATTTT.

The chain combines TRBV27 with TRBJ2-1, with 10 nucleotides matching TRBD2. With 7 bases clipped from V and 2 bases from J, the junction kept 5 bases outside the gene matches. In germline, CDR1 is MNHEY, CDR2 SMNVEV (reference sequence). The CDR3 has 15 amino acids. CDR3 amino acids: CASKIAGGPYNEQFF. The CDR3 DNA reads as TGTGCCAGCAAAATAGCGGGGGGACCCTACAATGAGCAGTTCTTC.

This chain joins TRBV4-1 and TRBJ2-3, with 12 bases aligning to TRBD2. The CDR3 spans 14 residues. Germline V CDR1 and CDR2: MGHRA, YSYEKL. After removal of 8 bases from V and 11 bases from J, the junction contained 11 bases not matched to a gene. The CDR3 is CASSLAGGPLGQYF. The CDR3, as DNA: TGCGCCAGCTCCCTAGCGGGGGGGCCCCTCGGGCAGTATTTT.

This clone has only one observation. This chain joins TRBV18 and TRBJ2-7, with a tentative D call TRBD1 (6 bases). V lost 6 bases and J lost 4, with 19 bases in between. The CDR3 consists of 15 residues. From germline, CDR1 is KGHSH and CDR2 LQKENI. CDR3 nucleotides: TGTGCCAGCTCCCCCGGGACCCTAGGGACATACGAGCAGTACTTC. It is translated as CASSPGTLGTYEQYF.

The chain combines TRBV5-4 with TRBJ1-2; 7 nucleotides match TRBD1. The CDR3 is 15 residues long. V dropped 4 bases and J dropped 5; count of bases not matched to a gene: 11. Germline loops: CDR1 SGHNT, CDR2 YYREEE (reference sequence). This CDR3 is CASSSLTGLGYGYTF. The CDR3 DNA follows: TGTGCCAGCAGCAGTTTGACAGGGTTGGGGTATGGCTACACCTTC. The variable domain in full, with the rest retrieved from reference TRBV5-4 and TRBJ1-2, is ETGVTQSPTHLIKTRGQQVTLRCSSQSGHNTVSWYQQALGQGPQFIFQYYREEENGRGNFPPRFSGLQFPNYSSELNVNALELDDSALYLCASSSLTGLGYGYTFGSGTRLTVV.

This chain uses TRBV6-4 with TRBJ2-2; 12 nucleotides agree with TRBD2. The CDR3 sequence is 15 residues long. Per the germline V gene, CDR1 is MRHNA and CDR2 is SNTAGT. Trimming took 4 bases from V and 5 from J; bases not matched to a gene: 2. The chain's CDR3 is CASSAGLAGTGELFF. The CDR3 DNA is TGTGCCAGCAGTGCTGGACTAGCGGGAACCGGGGAGCTGTTTTTT.

The chain uses TRBV10-2 and TRBJ2-1; perhaps TRBD1 as D (7 bases). CDR1 and CDR2 (germline): WSHSY, SAAADI. Trimming stripped 2 bases from V and 7 bases from J, with 21 bases between. The CDR3 is 17 amino acids. Here the CDR3 DNA reads TGCGCCAGCAGTGAGGGGTTAGCCAGGGGGGTGGGGAATGAGCAGTTCTTC. Its protein product is CASSEGLARGVGNEQFF.

This clone has just a few counts. Here the CDR3 reads CASSIDTSTDTQYF. The CDR3 coding sequence is TGTGCCAGTAGTATTGACACTAGCACAGATACGCAGTATTTT. This chain joins TRBV19 and TRBJ2-3; D unresolved. V gave up 3 bases and J gave up 0 bases, with 7 bases separating them. CDR1 is LNHDA and CDR2 is SQIVND in the germline V gene (reference sequence). The CDR3 extends over 14 amino acids.

This clone was picked up one time. This chain connects TRBV6-1 to TRBJ1-5; the D gene is possibly TRBD1 (6 bases). V lost 4 bases and J 1 base, leaving 8 bases between the germline ends. Germline loops: CDR1 MNHNS, CDR2 SASEGT. The CDR3 extends over 14 amino acids. This chain's CDR3 is CASSGQESNQPQHF. As DNA, the CDR3 is TGTGCCAGCAGTGGACAGGAAAGCAATCAGCCCCAGCATTTT.